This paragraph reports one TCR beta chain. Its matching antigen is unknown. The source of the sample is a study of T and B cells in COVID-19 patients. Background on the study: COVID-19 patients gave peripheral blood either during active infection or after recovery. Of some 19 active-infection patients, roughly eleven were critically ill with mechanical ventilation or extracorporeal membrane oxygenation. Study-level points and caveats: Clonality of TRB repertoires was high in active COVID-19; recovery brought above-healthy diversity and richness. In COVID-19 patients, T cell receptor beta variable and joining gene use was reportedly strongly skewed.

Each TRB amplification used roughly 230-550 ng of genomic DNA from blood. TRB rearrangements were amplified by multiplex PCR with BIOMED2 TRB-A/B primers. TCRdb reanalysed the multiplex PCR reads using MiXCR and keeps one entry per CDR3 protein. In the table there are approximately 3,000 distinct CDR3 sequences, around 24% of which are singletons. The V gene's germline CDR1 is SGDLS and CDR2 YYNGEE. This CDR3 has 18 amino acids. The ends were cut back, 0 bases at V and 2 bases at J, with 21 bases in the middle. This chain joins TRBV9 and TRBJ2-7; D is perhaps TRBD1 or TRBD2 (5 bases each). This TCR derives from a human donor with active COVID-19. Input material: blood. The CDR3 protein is CASSVGPRGDGITYEQYF. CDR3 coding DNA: TGTGCCAGCAGCGTAGGACCGCGAGGGGACGGGATAACCTACGAGCAGTACTTC.